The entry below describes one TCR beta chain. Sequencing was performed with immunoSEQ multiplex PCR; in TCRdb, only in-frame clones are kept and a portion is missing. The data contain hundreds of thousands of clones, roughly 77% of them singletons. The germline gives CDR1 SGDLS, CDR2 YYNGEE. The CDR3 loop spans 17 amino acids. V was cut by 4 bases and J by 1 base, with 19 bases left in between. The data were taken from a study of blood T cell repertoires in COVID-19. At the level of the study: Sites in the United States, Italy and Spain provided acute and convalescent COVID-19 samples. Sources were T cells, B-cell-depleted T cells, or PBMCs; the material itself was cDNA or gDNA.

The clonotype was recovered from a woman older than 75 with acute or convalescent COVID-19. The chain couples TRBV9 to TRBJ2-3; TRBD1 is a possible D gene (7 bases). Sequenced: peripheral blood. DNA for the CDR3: TGTGCCAGCAGCTCCCTAGGGGGCGGGGTCGGCACAGATACGCAGTATTTT. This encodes CASSSLGGGVGTDTQYF.